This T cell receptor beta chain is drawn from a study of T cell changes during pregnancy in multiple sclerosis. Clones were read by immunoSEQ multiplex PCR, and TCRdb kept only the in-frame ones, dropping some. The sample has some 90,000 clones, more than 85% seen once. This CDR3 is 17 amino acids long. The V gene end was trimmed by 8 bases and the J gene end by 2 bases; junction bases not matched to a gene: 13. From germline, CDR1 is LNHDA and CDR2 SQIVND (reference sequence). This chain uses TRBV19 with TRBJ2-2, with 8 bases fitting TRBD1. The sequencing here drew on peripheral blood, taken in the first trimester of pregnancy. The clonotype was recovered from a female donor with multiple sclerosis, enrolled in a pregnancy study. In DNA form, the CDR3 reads TGTGCCAGTCGGGGCCTGAGGACAGGGCTTAACACCGGGGAGCTGTTTTTT. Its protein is CASRGLRTGLNTGELFF.